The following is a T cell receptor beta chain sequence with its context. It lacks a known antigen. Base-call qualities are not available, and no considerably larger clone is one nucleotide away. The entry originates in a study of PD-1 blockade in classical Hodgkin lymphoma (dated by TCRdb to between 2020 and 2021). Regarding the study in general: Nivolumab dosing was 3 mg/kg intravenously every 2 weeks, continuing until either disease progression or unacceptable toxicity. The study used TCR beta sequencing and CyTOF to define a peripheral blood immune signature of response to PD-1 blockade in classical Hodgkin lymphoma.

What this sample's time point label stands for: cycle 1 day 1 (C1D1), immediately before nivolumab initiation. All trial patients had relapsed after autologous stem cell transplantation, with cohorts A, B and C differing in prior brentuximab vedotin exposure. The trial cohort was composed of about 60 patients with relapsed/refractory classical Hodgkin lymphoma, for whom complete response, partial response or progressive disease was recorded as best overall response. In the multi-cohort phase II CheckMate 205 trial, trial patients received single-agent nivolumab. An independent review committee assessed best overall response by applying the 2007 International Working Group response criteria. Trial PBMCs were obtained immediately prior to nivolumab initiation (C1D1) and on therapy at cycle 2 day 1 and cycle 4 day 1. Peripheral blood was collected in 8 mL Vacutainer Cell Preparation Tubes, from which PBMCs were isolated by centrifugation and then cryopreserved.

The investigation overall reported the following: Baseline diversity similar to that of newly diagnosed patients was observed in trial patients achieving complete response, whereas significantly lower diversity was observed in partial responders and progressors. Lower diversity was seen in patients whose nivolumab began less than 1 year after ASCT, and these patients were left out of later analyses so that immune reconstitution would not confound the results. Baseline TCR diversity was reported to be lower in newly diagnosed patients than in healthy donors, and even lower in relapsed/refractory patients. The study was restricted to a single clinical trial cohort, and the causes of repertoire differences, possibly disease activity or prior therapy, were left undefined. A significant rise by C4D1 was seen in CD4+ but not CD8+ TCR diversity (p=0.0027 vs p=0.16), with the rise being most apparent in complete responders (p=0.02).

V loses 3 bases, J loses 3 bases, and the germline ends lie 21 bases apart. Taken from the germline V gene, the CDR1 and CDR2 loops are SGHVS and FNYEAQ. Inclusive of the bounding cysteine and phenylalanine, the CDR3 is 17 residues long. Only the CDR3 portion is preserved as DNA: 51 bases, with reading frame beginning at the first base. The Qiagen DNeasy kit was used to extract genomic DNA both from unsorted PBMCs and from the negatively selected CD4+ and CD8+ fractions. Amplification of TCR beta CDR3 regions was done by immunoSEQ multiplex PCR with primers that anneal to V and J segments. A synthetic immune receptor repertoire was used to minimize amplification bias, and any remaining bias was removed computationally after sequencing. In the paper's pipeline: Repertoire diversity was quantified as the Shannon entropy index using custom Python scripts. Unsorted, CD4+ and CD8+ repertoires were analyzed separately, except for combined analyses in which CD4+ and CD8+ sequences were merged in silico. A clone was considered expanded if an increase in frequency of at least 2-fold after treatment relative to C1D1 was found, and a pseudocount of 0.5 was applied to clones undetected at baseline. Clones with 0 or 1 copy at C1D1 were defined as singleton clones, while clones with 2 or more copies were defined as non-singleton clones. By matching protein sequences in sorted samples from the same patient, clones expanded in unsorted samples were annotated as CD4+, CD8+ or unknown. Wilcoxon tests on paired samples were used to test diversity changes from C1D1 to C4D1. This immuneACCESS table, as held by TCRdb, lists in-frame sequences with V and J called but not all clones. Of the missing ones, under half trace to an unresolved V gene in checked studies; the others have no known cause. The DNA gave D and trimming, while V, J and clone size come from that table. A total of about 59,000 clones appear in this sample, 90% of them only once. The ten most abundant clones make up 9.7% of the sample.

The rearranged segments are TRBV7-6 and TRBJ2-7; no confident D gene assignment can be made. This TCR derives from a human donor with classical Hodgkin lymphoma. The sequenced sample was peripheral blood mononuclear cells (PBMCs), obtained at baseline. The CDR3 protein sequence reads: CASSLVPRATAGYEQYF. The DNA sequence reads TGTGCCAGCAGCTTGGTCCCTCGGGCTACCGCTGGCTACGAGCAGTACTTC. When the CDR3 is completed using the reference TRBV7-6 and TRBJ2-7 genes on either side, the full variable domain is GAGVSQSPRYKVTKRGQDVALRCDPISGHVSLYWYRQALGQGPEFLTYFNYEAQQDKSGLPNDRFSAERPEGSISTLTIQRTEQRDSAMYRCASSLVPRATAGYEQYFGPGTRLTVT.